These 15 T cell receptor beta chains were all obtained from the same sample, sequenced in a study of blood T cell repertoires in COVID-19. The protocol was immunoSEQ multiplex PCR, while the TCRdb copy is restricted to in-frame clones and leaves out a portion. This repertoire shows 220,000 or so clones, nearly 90% found once; its top ten account for roughly 16%. Sequencing was carried out using PBMCs or T cells enriched from blood (not recorded which). Receptors originate from a young man who had been exposed to COVID-19.

The V gene is TRBV29-1, the J gene TRBJ1-2, with D maybe TRBD1 (5 bases). Between the trimmed V and J ends, which lost 6 bases and 0 bases, there was a span of 11 bases. The CDR3 has 13 amino acids. CDR1 and CDR2 (germline): SQVTM, ANQGSEA. The CDR3 here is CSVSTAPNYGYTF. CDR3 nucleotides: TGCAGCGTGTCGACAGCACCTAACTATGGCTACACCTTC.

The CDR3 coding sequence is TGTGCCAGCAGCTTAACGCAGACTGGAAACACCATATATTTT. This sequence encodes CASSLTQTGNTIYF. The chain is built from TRBV7-8 and TRBJ1-3; D is ambiguous. The germline gives CDR1 SGHVS, CDR2 FQNEAQ. Trimming cost V 2 bases and J 2 bases, with 7 bases left between them. There are 14 residues in the CDR3.

The chain joins TRBV4-2 to TRBJ2-1; 9 nucleotides align to TRBD2. Germline trimming cut 0 bases from V and 9 bases from J; bases unmatched to any gene: 9. The CDR3 contains 16 residues. Per germline, CDR1 LGHNA and CDR2 YNFKEQ. DNA for the CDR3: TGTGCCAGCAGCCAAGAAATGGGCGGGGGGGCCGTTGAGCAGTTCTTC. Translation: CASSQEMGGGAVEQFF.

The J gene is TRBJ2-5, the V gene TRBV2, with a weak D call TRBD2 (6 bases). This CDR3 region has 14 residues. Germline values: CDR1 SNHLY, CDR2 FYNNEI. Trimming took 4 bases from V and 4 from J, leaving 13 bases between them. Here the CDR3 DNA reads TGTGCCAGCAGTGTGGGACTGATTCGAGAGACCCAGTACTTC. Translated, it gives CASSVGLIRETQYF.

The chain is built from TRBV25-1 and TRBJ1-1; 8 bases fit TRBD1. The length of the CDR3 is 13 residues. V shed 6 bases and J 9 bases; nucleotides not matched to a gene: 9. CDR1 MGHDK and CDR2 SYGVNS come from the germline V gene. CDR3 residues: CASRTGVGTKAFF. As DNA, the CDR3 is TGTGCCAGCAGGACAGGGGTTGGAACGAAAGCTTTCTTT.

The gene calls are TRBV9 and TRBJ1-2; maybe TRBD1 (6 bases). This CDR3 contains 14 residues. V dropped 2 bases and J dropped 8 bases, with 16 bases sitting between them. Looked up from germline, CDR1 is SGDLS and CDR2 is YYNGEE. CDR3 DNA: TGTGCCAGCAGCGTCACAGGGAGAACAGGCGGCTACACCTTC. Residues: CASSVTGRTGGYTF. Combining the CDR3 with reference TRBV9 and TRBJ1-2 gives the whole variable domain DSGVTQTPKHLITATGQRVTLRCSPRSGDLSVYWYQQSLDQGLQFLIQYYNGEERAKGNILERFSAQQFPDLHSELNLSSLELGDSALYFCASSVTGRTGGYTFGSGTRLTVV.

The chain employs TRBV4-3 and TRBJ2-1; TRBD2 aligns across 10 bases. CDR1 LGHNA and CDR2 YSLEER come from the germline V gene. This CDR3 has 15 amino acids. The ends lost 2 bases at V and 4 bases at J; junction bases unmatched: 2. This CDR3 reads CASSQLAGEYNEQFF. CDR3 nucleotides: TGCGCCAGCAGCCAACTAGCGGGGGAGTACAATGAGCAGTTCTTC.

The chain is built from TRBV5-8 and TRBJ2-6; a weak D match, TRBD1 (5 bases). This CDR3 region has 17 residues. Trimming pared 0 bases from V and 0 bases from J, leaving 10 bases between. Looked up from germline, CDR1 is SGHTS and CDR2 is YDEGEE. The CDR3: CASSLGTLYSGANVLTF. The CDR3 DNA reads TGTGCCAGCAGCTTGGGGACACTCTACTCTGGGGCCAACGTCCTGACTTTC.

The chain recombines TRBV6-5 with TRBJ2-4; 11 bases line up with TRBD1. The germline CDR1 and CDR2 sequences are MNHEY and SVGAGI. CDR3 length: 11 residues. V was clipped by 11 bases and J by 9 bases; unmatched bases: 3. The CDR3 region has the DNA TGTGCCGGGACAGGGGGTACCATTCAGTACTTC. It encodes CAGTGGTIQYF.

This chain connects TRBV6-4 to TRBJ2-3; 8 bases line up with TRBD2. Germline-derived CDR1 and CDR2 are MRHNA and SNTAGT. CDR3 length: 15 amino acids. The V and J ends lost 0 bases and 2 bases, in that order; junction bases with no gene match: 1. The CDR3 reads CASSDSRGATDTQYF. In DNA, the CDR3 is TGTGCCAGCAGTGACTCGCGGGGGGCCACAGATACGCAGTATTTT.

This chain joins TRBV3-1 (or the pseudogene TRBV3-2) and TRBJ1-4; possible D gene TRBD1, 5 bases. The CDR3 sequence is 16 residues long. Trimming stripped 4 bases from V and 4 bases from J, with 16 bases between. Germline CDR1 and CDR2: LGHDT and YNNKEL (reference sequence). In DNA form, the CDR3 reads TGTGCCAGCAGCCCGTTCGCGGGGGGAAGTAATGAAAAACTGTTTTTT. Translated, it gives CASSPFAGGSNEKLFF.

The J gene is TRBJ1-5, the V gene TRBV4-1; D uncertain. Between the trimmed V and J ends, which lost 0 bases and 3 bases, there was a span of 9 bases. Germline assignment: CDR1 MGHRA and CDR2 YSYEKL. The CDR3 is 15 residues long. CDR3 in amino acids: CASSQDPRDNQPQHF. Written as DNA, the CDR3 is TGCGCCAGCAGCCAAGATCCCCGGGACAATCAGCCCCAGCATTTT.

V is TRBV3-1 (or the pseudogene TRBV3-2) and J is TRBJ1-2; 8 nucleotides line up with TRBD1. With V trimmed by 4 bases and J by 0 bases, 13 bases remained unmatched. The CDR3 spans 18 residues. Per germline, CDR1 LGHDT and CDR2 YNNKEL (reference sequence). The CDR3 sequence is CASSPTRQGLPSNYGYTF. CDR3 bases: TGTGCCAGCAGCCCTACCCGACAGGGGTTGCCGTCTAACTATGGCTACACCTTC.

This chain links TRBV5-4 with TRBJ2-3, with D possibly matching TRBD2 (5 bases). Trimming left V 0 bases short and J 0 bases short, with 8 bases between. Looked up from germline, CDR1 is SGHNT and CDR2 is YYREEE (reference sequence). The CDR3 runs to 15 residues. CDR3 in DNA: TGTGCCAGCAGCTTGGTCCTAGCAAGCACAGATACGCAGTATTTT. Amino acid sequence: CASSLVLASTDTQYF.

The V call is TRBV4-2, the J call TRBJ2-1; D call uncertain. This CDR3 comprises 15 residues. Per the germline V gene, CDR1 is LGHNA and CDR2 is YNFKEQ. V was shortened by 0 bases and J by 7 bases, with 13 bases between the two germline ends. The CDR3 protein is CASSQDTPGPNEQFF. In nucleotides, the CDR3 is TGTGCCAGCAGCCAAGACACGCCTGGGCCAAATGAGCAGTTCTTC.